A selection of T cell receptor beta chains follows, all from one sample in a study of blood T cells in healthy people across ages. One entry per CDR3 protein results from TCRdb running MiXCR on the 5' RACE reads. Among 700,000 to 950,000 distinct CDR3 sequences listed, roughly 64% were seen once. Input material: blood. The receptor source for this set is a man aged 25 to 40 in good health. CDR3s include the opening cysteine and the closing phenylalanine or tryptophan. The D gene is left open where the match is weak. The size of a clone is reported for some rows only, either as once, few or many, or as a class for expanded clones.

cdr3_aa: CTARTTVYSYNEQFF
cdr3_nt: TGCACTGCTAGGACTACGGTTTACTCCTACAATGAGCAGTTCTTC
j_call: TRBJ2-1
d_call: NA
v_call: TRBV20-1
clone_size: NA

cdr3_aa: CASSYSNPYRLYGYTF
cdr3_nt: TGTGCCAGCAGTTACTCGAACCCGTACAGGCTGTATGGCTACACCTTC
j_call: TRBJ1-2
d_call: NA
v_call: TRBV6-5
clone_size: NA

cdr3_aa: CATSRVKGMTDTQYF
cdr3_nt: TGTGCCACCAGCAGAGTTAAGGGAATGACAGATACGCAGTATTTT
j_call: TRBJ2-3
d_call: NA
v_call: TRBV15
clone_size: few

cdr3_aa: CASSSTGKGDTEAFF
cdr3_nt: TGTGCCAGCAGTTCAACAGGAAAAGGAGACACTGAAGCTTTCTTT
j_call: TRBJ1-1
d_call: NA
v_call: TRBV28
clone_size: NA

cdr3_aa: CASSFGQKYNSPLHF
cdr3_nt: TGTGCCAGCAGTTTCGGACAGAAATATAATTCACCCCTCCACTTT
j_call: TRBJ1-6
d_call: NA
v_call: TRBV6-1
clone_size: few

cdr3_aa: CASSSSGQPTGTQYF
cdr3_nt: TGTGCCAGCAGCTCATCGGGACAGCCCACCGGGACCCAGTACTTC
j_call: TRBJ2-5
d_call: TRBD1
v_call: TRBV11-2
clone_size: NA

cdr3_aa: CSVRPNSGNTIYF
cdr3_nt: TGCAGCGTTAGACCTAACTCTGGAAACACCATATATTTT
j_call: TRBJ1-3
d_call: NA
v_call: TRBV29-1
clone_size: NA

cdr3_aa: CASSPEPVYGYTF
cdr3_nt: TGCGCCAGCAGCCCGGAACCAGTCTATGGCTACACCTTC
j_call: TRBJ1-2
d_call: NA
v_call: TRBV5-1
clone_size: few

cdr3_aa: CATSIGTDDYYGYTF
cdr3_nt: TGTGCCACCAGCATAGGGACGGACGATTACTATGGCTACACCTTC
j_call: TRBJ1-2
d_call: NA
v_call: TRBV15
clone_size: few

cdr3_aa: CASSPEGNQETQYF
cdr3_nt: TGTGCCAGCAGCCCAGAGGGCAACCAAGAGACCCAGTACTTC
j_call: TRBJ2-5
d_call: NA
v_call: TRBV13
clone_size: NA

cdr3_aa: CASSELWGAPYGYTF
cdr3_nt: TGTGCCAGCAGTGAACTTTGGGGGGCTCCCTATGGCTACACCTTC
j_call: TRBJ1-2
d_call: NA
v_call: TRBV6-1
clone_size: NA

cdr3_aa: CASSEDGYGYTF
cdr3_nt: TGTGCCAGCAGTGAAGATGGCTATGGCTACACCTTC
j_call: TRBJ1-2
d_call: NA
v_call: TRBV2
clone_size: once

cdr3_aa: CSVDHGRGYTF
cdr3_nt: TGCAGCGTTGATCATGGGAGAGGCTACACCTTC
j_call: TRBJ1-2
d_call: NA
v_call: TRBV29-1
clone_size: NA

cdr3_aa: CASSLESAGRYYGYTF
cdr3_nt: TGTGCCAGCAGCTTAGAATCAGCCGGACGGTACTATGGCTACACCTTC
j_call: TRBJ1-2
d_call: NA
v_call: TRBV7-9
clone_size: few

cdr3_aa: CASKGRLGETQYF
cdr3_nt: TGTGCCAGCAAGGGGCGACTAGGAGAGACCCAGTACTTC
j_call: TRBJ2-5
d_call: NA
v_call: TRBV2
clone_size: NA

cdr3_aa: CASSSSRDRDGYTF
cdr3_nt: TGTGCCAGCAGTTCGTCCCGGGACAGGGATGGCTACACCTTC
j_call: TRBJ1-2
d_call: TRBD1
v_call: TRBV2
clone_size: few

cdr3_aa: CASSLEAGYEQYF
cdr3_nt: TGCGCCAGCAGCTTGGAGGCGGGGTATGAGCAGTACTTC
j_call: TRBJ2-7
d_call: NA
v_call: TRBV5-1
clone_size: many

cdr3_aa: CASRSGRAYPNIQYF
cdr3_nt: TGTGCCAGCAGGAGCGGGAGGGCCTACCCAAACATTCAGTACTTC
j_call: TRBJ2-4
d_call: TRBD2
v_call: TRBV12-3/TRBV12-4
clone_size: NA

cdr3_aa: CASSLPGTGRTEAFF
cdr3_nt: TGTGCCAGCAGTCTACCCGGGACAGGGAGAACTGAAGCTTTCTTT
j_call: TRBJ1-1
d_call: TRBD1
v_call: TRBV25-1
clone_size: NA

cdr3_aa: CASTRDGQETQYF
cdr3_nt: TGTGCCAGCACGAGGGACGGTCAAGAGACCCAGTACTTC
j_call: TRBJ2-5
d_call: NA
v_call: TRBV12-3/TRBV12-4
clone_size: NA

cdr3_aa: CASSLSPGASDTQYF
cdr3_nt: TGTGCCAGCAGCTTGTCCCCGGGAGCCTCAGATACGCAGTATTTT
j_call: TRBJ2-3
d_call: NA
v_call: TRBV7-2
clone_size: NA

cdr3_aa: CASSLGEHFKVPEAFF
cdr3_nt: TGCGCCAGCAGCTTGGGGGAGCACTTCAAGGTTCCTGAAGCTTTCTTT
j_call: TRBJ1-1
d_call: NA
v_call: TRBV5-1
clone_size: NA

cdr3_aa: CASSQQTGGYERYF
cdr3_nt: TGTGCCAGCAGCCAACAGACAGGGGGCTACGAGCGGTACTTC
j_call: TRBJ2-7
d_call: TRBD1
v_call: TRBV4-2
clone_size: NA

cdr3_aa: CSARQQRGYTF
cdr3_nt: TGCAGTGCTCGACAGCAGAGGGGCTACACCTTC
j_call: TRBJ1-2
d_call: NA
v_call: TRBV20-1
clone_size: NA

cdr3_aa: CASSPNYLETQYF
cdr3_nt: TGTGCCAGCAGCCCTAACTATCTAGAGACCCAGTACTTC
j_call: TRBJ2-5
d_call: NA
v_call: TRBV7-2
clone_size: many

cdr3_aa: CASSHEGLAASTDTQYF
cdr3_nt: TGTGCCAGCAGCCACGAGGGACTAGCGGCTAGCACAGATACGCAGTATTTT
j_call: TRBJ2-3
d_call: TRBD2
v_call: TRBV6-1
clone_size: NA

cdr3_aa: CSARDPGLAHHNEQFF
cdr3_nt: TGCAGTGCTAGAGACCCGGGACTAGCTCATCACAATGAGCAGTTCTTC
j_call: TRBJ2-1
d_call: TRBD2
v_call: TRBV20-1
clone_size: NA

cdr3_aa: CSAPPAGYNYGYTF
cdr3_nt: TGCAGTGCCCCCCCGGCAGGCTATAACTATGGCTACACCTTC
j_call: TRBJ1-2
d_call: NA
v_call: TRBV20-1
clone_size: NA

cdr3_aa: CASSLDRGYNSPLHF
cdr3_nt: TGTGCCAGCAGCCTGGACAGGGGGTATAATTCACCCCTCCACTTT
j_call: TRBJ1-6
d_call: TRBD1
v_call: TRBV5-5
clone_size: few

cdr3_aa: CASSLYYEQFF
cdr3_nt: TGTGCCAGCAGCTTATATTATGAGCAGTTCTTC
j_call: TRBJ2-1
d_call: NA
v_call: TRBV7-2
clone_size: NA

cdr3_aa: CATSGPQQGVQETQYF
cdr3_nt: TGTGCCACCAGCGGCCCCCAACAGGGGGTCCAAGAGACCCAGTACTTC
j_call: TRBJ2-5
d_call: TRBD1
v_call: TRBV15
clone_size: NA

cdr3_aa: CASSPGLAAILTDTQYF
cdr3_nt: TGTGCCAGCAGTCCGGGACTAGCGGCCATCCTCACAGATACGCAGTATTTT
j_call: TRBJ2-3
d_call: TRBD2
v_call: TRBV12-3/TRBV12-4
clone_size: NA

cdr3_aa: CASSSLAGNTGELFF
cdr3_nt: TGTGCCAGCAGTTCCCTAGCGGGAAACACCGGGGAGCTGTTTTTT
j_call: TRBJ2-2
d_call: TRBD2
v_call: TRBV28
clone_size: NA

cdr3_aa: CASSFGIAERQPQHF
cdr3_nt: TGTGCCAGCAGTTTTGGTATAGCCGAGAGACAGCCCCAGCATTTT
j_call: TRBJ1-5
d_call: NA
v_call: TRBV12-3/TRBV12-4
clone_size: NA

cdr3_aa: CASSPPGQEKLFF
cdr3_nt: TGTGCCAGCAGCCCGCCCGGACAGGAAAAACTGTTTTTT
j_call: TRBJ1-4
d_call: NA
v_call: TRBV11-1
clone_size: NA

cdr3_aa: CANSLAGPYYGYTF
cdr3_nt: TGTGCCAACAGCTTGGCGGGGCCCTACTATGGCTACACCTTC
j_call: TRBJ1-2
d_call: NA
v_call: TRBV5-6
clone_size: NA

cdr3_aa: CSATLIIPGQGAGQPQHF
cdr3_nt: TGCAGTGCGACACTCATCATTCCGGGACAGGGGGCTGGACAGCCCCAGCATTTT
j_call: TRBJ1-5
d_call: TRBD1
v_call: TRBV20-1
clone_size: once

cdr3_aa: CASSSGTKLYEQYF
cdr3_nt: TGTGCCAGCAGTAGCGGGACCAAGCTCTACGAGCAGTACTTC
j_call: TRBJ2-7
d_call: TRBD2
v_call: TRBV27
clone_size: once

cdr3_aa: CASSQGTGRDEKLFF
cdr3_nt: TGTGCCAGCAGCCAAGGGACAGGCAGAGATGAAAAACTGTTTTTT
j_call: TRBJ1-4
d_call: TRBD1
v_call: TRBV14
clone_size: NA

cdr3_aa: CASSARLDSYEQYF
cdr3_nt: TGTGCCAGCAGCGCCCGCCTCGACAGCTACGAGCAGTACTTC
j_call: TRBJ2-7
d_call: NA
v_call: TRBV13
clone_size: NA

cdr3_aa: CASSIQGAVNTEAFF
cdr3_nt: TGTGCCAGCAGCATACAGGGGGCGGTGAACACTGAAGCTTTCTTT
j_call: TRBJ1-1
d_call: TRBD1
v_call: TRBV5-5
clone_size: NA

cdr3_aa: CASTDRETNEQYF
cdr3_nt: TGTGCCAGCACGGACAGGGAGACGAACGAGCAGTACTTC
j_call: TRBJ2-7
d_call: TRBD1
v_call: TRBV12-3/TRBV12-4
clone_size: few